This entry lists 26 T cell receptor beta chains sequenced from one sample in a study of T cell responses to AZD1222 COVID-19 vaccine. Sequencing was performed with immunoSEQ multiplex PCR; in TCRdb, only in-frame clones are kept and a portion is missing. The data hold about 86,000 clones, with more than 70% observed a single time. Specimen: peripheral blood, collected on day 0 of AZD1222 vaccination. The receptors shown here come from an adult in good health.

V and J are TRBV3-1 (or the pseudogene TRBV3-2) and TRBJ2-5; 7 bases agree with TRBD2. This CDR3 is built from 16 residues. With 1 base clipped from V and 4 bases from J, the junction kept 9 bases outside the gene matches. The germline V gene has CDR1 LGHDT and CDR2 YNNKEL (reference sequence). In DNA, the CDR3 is TGTGCCAGCAGCCAAGGTATAGCGGGCGGGGGAGAGACCCAGTACTTC. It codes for CASSQGIAGGGETQYF.

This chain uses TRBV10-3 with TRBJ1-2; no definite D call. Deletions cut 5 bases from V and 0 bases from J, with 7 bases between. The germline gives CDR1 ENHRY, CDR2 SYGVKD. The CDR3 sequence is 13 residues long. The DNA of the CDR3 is TGTGCCATCAGTCATAGAGCTAACTATGGCTACACCTTC. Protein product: CAISHRANYGYTF.

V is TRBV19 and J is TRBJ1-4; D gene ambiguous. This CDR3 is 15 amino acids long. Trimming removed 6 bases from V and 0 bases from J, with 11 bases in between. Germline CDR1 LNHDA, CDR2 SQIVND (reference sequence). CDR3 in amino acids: CASRGGGATNEKLFF. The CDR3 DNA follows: TGTGCCAGTAGAGGAGGTGGGGCAACTAATGAAAAACTGTTTTTT.

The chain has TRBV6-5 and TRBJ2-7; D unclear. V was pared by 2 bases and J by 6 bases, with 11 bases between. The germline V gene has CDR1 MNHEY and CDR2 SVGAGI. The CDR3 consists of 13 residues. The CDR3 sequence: CASSYDTSREQYF. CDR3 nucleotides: TGTGCCAGCAGTTACGACACGAGCCGCGAGCAGTACTTC.

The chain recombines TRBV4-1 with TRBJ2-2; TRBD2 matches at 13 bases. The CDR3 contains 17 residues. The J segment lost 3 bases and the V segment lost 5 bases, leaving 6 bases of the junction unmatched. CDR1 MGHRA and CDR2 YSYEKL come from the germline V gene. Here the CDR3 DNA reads TGCGCCAGCAGCGGGACTAGCGGGGTTCGGGACACCGGGGAGCTGTTTTTT. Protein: CASSGTSGVRDTGELFF.

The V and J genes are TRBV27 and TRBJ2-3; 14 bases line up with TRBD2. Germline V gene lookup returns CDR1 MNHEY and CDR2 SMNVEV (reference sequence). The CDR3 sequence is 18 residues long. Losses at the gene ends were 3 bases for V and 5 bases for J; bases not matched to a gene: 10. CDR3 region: CASSLVGLAGEQGDTQYF. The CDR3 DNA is TGTGCCAGCAGTTTGGTGGGACTAGCGGGGGAGCAAGGAGATACGCAGTATTTT.

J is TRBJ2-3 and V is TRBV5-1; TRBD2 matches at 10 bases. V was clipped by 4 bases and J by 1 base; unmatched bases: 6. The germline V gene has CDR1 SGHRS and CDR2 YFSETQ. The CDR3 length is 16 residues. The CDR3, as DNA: TGCGCCAGCAGCCCCCGGACTAGCGGAGGCACAGATACGCAGTATTTT. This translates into CASSPRTSGGTDTQYF.

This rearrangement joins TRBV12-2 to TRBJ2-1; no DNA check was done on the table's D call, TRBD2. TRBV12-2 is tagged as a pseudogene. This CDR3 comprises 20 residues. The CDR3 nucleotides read TGTGCAAGTCGCTTGGATCTGGGTCTAGCGGGAGGGCCAGTTTACAATGAGCAGTTCTTC. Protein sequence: CASRLDLGLAGGPVYNEQFF.

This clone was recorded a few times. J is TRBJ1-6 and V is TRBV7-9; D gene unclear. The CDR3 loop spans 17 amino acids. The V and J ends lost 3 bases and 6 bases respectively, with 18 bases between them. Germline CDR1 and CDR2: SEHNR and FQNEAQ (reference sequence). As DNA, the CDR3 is TGTGCCAGCAGCTTCCCCCCGGAAGCACCGAGTAATTCACCCCTCCACTTT. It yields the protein CASSFPPEAPSNSPLHF.

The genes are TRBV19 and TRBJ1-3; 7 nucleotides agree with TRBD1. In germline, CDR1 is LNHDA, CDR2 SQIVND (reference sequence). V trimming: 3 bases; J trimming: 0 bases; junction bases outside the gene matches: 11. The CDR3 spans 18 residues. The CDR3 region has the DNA TGTGCCAGTAGTATCACCCCGGGACAGTCTTTCTCTGGAAACACCATATATTTT. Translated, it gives CASSITPGQSFSGNTIYF.

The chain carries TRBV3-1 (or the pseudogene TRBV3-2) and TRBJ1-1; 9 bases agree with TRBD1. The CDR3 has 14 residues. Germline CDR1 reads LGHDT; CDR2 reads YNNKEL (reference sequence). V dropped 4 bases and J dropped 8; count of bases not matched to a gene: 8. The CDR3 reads CASSLGSGTGEAFF. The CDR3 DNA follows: TGTGCCAGCAGCCTAGGATCCGGGACAGGGGAAGCTTTCTTT.

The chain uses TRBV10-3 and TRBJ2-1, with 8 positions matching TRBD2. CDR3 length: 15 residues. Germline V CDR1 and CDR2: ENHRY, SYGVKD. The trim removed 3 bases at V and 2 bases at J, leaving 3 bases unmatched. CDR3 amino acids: CAISDKLAAYNEQFF. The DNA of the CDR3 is TGTGCCATCAGTGACAAACTAGCGGCCTACAATGAGCAGTTCTTC.

The CDR3 spells CASSQVSGHYSNQPQHF. The CDR3 DNA reads TGTGCCAGCAGCCAAGTCTCAGGGCACTATAGCAATCAGCCCCAGCATTTT. V usage is TRBV16 and J usage is TRBJ1-5, with D possibly TRBD1 on 5 matching bases. The CDR3 spans 17 residues. Germline loops: CDR1 KGHSY, CDR2 FQNENV. Trimming left V 2 bases short and J 0 bases short, with 14 bases between.

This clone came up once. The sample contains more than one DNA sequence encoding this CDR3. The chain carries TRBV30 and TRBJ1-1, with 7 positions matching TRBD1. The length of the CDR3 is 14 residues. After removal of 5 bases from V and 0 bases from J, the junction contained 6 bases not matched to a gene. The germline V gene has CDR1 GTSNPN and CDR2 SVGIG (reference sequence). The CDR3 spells CAWGPGQMNTEAFF. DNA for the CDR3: TGTGCCTGGGGCCCGGGACAGATGAACACTGAAGCTTTCTTT.

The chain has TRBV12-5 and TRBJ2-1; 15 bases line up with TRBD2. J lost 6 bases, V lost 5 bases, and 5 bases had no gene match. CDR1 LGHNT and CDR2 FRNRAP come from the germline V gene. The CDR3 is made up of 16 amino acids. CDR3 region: CASGPGTSGRINEQFF. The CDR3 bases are TGTGCTAGTGGTCCGGGGACTAGCGGGAGGATCAATGAGCAGTTCTTC.

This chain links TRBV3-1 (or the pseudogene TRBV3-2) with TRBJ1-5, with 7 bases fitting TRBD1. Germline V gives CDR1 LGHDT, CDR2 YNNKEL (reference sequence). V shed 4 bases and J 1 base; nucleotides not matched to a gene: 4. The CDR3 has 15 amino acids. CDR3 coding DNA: TGTGCCAGCAGCCGAACGACAGGGAGCAATCAGCCCCAGCATTTT. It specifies CASSRTTGSNQPQHF.

The CDR3, as DNA: TGTGCCAGCAACCTCCAGGCCTCCTCTGGAAACACCATATATTTT. Translating gives CASNLQASSGNTIYF. V gene TRBV2 combines with J gene TRBJ1-3; D is unresolved. CDR1 and CDR2 (germline): SNHLY, FYNNEI. Trimming left V 7 bases short and J 0 bases short, with 13 bases between. The CDR3 extends over 15 amino acids.

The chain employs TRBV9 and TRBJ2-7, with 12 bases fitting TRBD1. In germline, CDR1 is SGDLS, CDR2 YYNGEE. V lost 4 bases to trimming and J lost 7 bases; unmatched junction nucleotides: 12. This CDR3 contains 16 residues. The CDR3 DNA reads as TGTGCCAGCAGCCCAATCCCGGGACAGGGGGCAGGGGAGCAGTACTTC. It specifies CASSPIPGQGAGEQYF.

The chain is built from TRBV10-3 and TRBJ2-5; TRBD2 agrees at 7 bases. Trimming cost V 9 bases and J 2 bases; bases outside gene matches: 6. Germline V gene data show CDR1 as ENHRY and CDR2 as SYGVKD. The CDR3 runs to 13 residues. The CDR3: CAMSPGGQETQYF. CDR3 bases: TGTGCCATGTCTCCGGGGGGTCAAGAGACCCAGTACTTC.

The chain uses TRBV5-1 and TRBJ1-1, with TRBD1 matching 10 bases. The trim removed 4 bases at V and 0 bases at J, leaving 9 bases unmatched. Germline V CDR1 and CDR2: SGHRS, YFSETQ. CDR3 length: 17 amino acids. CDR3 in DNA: TGCGCCAGCAGCCTGGGACAGGGGAATAGGATGAACACTGAAGCTTTCTTT. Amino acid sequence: CASSLGQGNRMNTEAFF.

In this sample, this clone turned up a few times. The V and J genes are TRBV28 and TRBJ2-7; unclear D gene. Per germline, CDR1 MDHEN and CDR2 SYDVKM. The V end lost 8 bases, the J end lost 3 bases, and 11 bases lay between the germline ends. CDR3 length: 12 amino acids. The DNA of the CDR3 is TGTGCCAGCGGGCAAGGCTACTACGAGCAGTACTTC. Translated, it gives CASGQGYYEQYF. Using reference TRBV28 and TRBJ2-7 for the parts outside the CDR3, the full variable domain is DVKVTQSSRYLVKRTGEKVFLECVQDMDHENMFWYRQDPGLGLRLIYFSYDVKMKEKGDIPEGYSVSREKKERFSLILESASTNQTSMYLCASGQGYYEQYFGPGTRLTVT.

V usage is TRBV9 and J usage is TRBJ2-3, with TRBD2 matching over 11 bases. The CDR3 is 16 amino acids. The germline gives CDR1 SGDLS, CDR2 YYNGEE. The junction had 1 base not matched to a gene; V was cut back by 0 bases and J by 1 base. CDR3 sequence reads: CASSVVAGGGTDTQYF. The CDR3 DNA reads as TGTGCCAGCAGCGTAGTAGCGGGGGGGGGCACAGATACGCAGTATTTT.

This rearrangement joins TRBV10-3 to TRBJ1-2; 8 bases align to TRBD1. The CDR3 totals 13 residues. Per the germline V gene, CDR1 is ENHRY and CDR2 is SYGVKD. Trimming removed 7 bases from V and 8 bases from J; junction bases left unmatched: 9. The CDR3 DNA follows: TGTGCCATCACTGGGACAGGCGGTCGGGGCTACACCTTC. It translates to CAITGTGGRGYTF.

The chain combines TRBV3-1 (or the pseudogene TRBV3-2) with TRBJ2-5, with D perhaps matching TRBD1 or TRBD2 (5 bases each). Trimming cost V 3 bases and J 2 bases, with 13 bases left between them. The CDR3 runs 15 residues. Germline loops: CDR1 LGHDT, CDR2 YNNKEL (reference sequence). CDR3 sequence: CASSQRGPWQETQYF. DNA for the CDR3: TGTGCCAGCAGCCAGAGGGGACCCTGGCAAGAGACCCAGTACTTC.

As DNA, the CDR3 is TGTGCCAGCAGCTTAGCCCCAGGACGTCCGGATACGCAGTATTTT. Translating it yields CASSLAPGRPDTQYF. The chain combines TRBV7-2 with TRBJ2-3; no clear D. The V and J ends lost 0 bases and 6 bases respectively, with 13 bases between them. The CDR3 covers 15 residues. Germline CDR1 and CDR2: SGHTA and FQGNSA.

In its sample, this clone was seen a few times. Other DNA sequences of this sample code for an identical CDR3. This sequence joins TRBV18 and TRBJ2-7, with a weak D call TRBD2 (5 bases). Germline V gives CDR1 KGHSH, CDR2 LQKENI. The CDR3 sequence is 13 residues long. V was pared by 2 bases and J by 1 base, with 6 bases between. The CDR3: CASSPGSSYEQYF. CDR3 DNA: TGTGCCAGCTCACCAGGGAGTTCCTACGAGCAGTACTTC.